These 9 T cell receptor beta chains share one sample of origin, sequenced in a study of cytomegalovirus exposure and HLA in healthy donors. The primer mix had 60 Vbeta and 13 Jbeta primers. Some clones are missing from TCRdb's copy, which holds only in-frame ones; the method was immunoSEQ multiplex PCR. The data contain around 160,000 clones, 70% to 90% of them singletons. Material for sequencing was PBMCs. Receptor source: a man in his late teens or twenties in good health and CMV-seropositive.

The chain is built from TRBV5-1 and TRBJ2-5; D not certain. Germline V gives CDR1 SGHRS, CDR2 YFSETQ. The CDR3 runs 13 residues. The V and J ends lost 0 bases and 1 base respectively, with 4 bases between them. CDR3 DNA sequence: TGCGCCAGCAGCTTGGCCGTCCAAGAGACCCAGTACTTC. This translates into CASSLAVQETQYF.

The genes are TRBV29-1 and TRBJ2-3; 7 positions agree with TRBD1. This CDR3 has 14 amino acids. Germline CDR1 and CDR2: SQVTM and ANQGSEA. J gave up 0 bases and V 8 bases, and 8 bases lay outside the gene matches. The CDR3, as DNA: TGCAGCTACTGCCGGGACAGTAGCACAGATACGCAGTATTTT. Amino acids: CSYCRDSSTDTQYF.

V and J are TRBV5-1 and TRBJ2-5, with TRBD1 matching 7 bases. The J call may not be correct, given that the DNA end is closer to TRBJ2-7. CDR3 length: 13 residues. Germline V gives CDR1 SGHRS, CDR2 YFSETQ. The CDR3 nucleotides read TGCGCCAGCAGCTCGGGGACAGTTGACGAGCAGTACTTC. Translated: CASSSGTVDEQYF.

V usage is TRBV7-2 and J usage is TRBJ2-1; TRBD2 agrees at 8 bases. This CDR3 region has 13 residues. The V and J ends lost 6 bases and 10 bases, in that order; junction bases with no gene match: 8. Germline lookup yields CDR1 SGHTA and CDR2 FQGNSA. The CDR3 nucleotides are TGTGCCAGCAGTTTTAGCGGGGTTAAGGAGCAGTTCTTC. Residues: CASSFSGVKEQFF.

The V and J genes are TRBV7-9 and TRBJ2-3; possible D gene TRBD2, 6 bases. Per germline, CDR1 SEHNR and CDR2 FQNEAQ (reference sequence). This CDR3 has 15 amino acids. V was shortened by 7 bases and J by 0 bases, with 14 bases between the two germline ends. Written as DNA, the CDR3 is TGTGCCAGCACGCTTCGGGAGCAAAGCACAGATACGCAGTATTTT. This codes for CASTLREQSTDTQYF.

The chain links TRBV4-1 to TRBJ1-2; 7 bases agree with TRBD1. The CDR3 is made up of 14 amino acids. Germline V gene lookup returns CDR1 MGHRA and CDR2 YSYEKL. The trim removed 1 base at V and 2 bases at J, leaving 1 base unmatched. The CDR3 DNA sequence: TGCGCCAGCAGCCAAGGGGACAGCAACTATGGCTACACCTTC. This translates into CASSQGDSNYGYTF.

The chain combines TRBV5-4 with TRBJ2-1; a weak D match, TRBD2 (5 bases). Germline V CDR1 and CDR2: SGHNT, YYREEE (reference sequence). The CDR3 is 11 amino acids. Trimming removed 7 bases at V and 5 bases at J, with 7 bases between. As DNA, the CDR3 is TGTGCCAGCCACGGGGACAATGAGCAGTTCTTC. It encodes CASHGDNEQFF.

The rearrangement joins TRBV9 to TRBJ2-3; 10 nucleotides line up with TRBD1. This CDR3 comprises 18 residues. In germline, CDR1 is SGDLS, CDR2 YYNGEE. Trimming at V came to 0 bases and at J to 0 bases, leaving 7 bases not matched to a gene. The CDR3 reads CASSVDLMTGGSTDTQYF. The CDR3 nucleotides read TGTGCCAGCAGCGTAGATTTAATGACAGGGGGCAGCACAGATACGCAGTATTTT. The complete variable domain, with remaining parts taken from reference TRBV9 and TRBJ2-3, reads DSGVTQTPKHLITATGQRVTLRCSPRSGDLSVYWYQQSLDQGLQFLIQYYNGEERAKGNILERFSAQQFPDLHSELNLSSLELGDSALYFCASSVDLMTGGSTDTQYFGPGTRLTVL.

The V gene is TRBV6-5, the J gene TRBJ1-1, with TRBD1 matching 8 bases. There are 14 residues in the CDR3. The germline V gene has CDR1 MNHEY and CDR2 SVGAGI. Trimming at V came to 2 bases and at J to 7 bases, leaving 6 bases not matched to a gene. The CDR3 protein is CASSYGAGQGEAFF. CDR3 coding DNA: TGTGCCAGCAGTTACGGCGCAGGACAGGGTGAAGCTTTCTTT.